The 16 T cell receptor beta chains listed next were all sequenced from one sample in a study of blood T cell repertoires in COVID-19. Assay used: immunoSEQ multiplex PCR; TCRdb lists only in-frame clones, some missing. The sample lists approximately 200,000 clones, 80% to 90% seen once, with about 3.3% in the top ten. The sequencing sample was made of PBMCs or T cells enriched from blood (not recorded which). These receptors were taken from a woman between 18 and 29 years old in a cohort exposed to, infected with or recovered from COVID-19 (not recorded which).

This clone showed up just once. The V call is TRBV28, the J call TRBJ1-2; D possibly corresponds to TRBD1 (5 bases). Germline V gene data show CDR1 as MDHEN and CDR2 as SYDVKM. CDR3 length: 14 residues. The ends were cut back, 1 base at V and 5 bases at J, with 11 bases in the middle. CDR3 region: CASSLFETDYGYTF. CDR3 nucleotide sequence: TGTGCCAGCAGTTTATTTGAGACAGATTATGGCTACACCTTC.

The V and J genes are TRBV7-9 and TRBJ2-2, with 8 bases fitting TRBD2. V was clipped by 8 bases and J by 4 bases; unmatched bases: 6. The CDR3 length is 14 residues. CDR1 is SEHNR, CDR2 FQNEAQ, per germline (reference sequence). CDR3 in amino acids: CASQVAGSTGELFF. The CDR3 DNA follows: TGTGCCAGCCAAGTAGCGGGGTCCACCGGGGAGCTGTTTTTT.

This clone was picked up one time. The chain has TRBV5-5 and TRBJ2-6; weak D call: TRBD1 (6 bases). The germline CDR1 and CDR2 sequences are SGHKS and YYEKEE (reference sequence). The CDR3 consists of 17 residues. Trimming left V 2 bases short and J 8 bases short, with 20 bases between. For the CDR3, the DNA is TGTGCCAGCAGCTTCGCTTCGGACAGCCTCTTTACCAACGTCCTGACTTTC. It codes for CASSFASDSLFTNVLTF.

The rearrangement uses TRBV25-1 and TRBJ2-5; D is uncertain. Germline loops: CDR1 MGHDK, CDR2 SYGVNS. The CDR3 has 14 amino acids. Trimming left V 7 bases short and J 7 bases short, with 19 bases between. The CDR3 loop is CASNHLRVPGTQYF. CDR3 sequence (DNA): TGTGCCAGCAACCACCTCCGGGTCCCGGGGACCCAGTACTTC. Combining the CDR3 with reference TRBV25-1 and TRBJ2-5 gives the whole variable domain EADIYQTPRYLVIGTGKKITLECSQTMGHDKMYWYQQDPGMELHLIHYSYGVNSTEKGDLSSESTVSRIRTEHFPLTLESARPSHTSQYLCASNHLRVPGTQYFGPGTRLLVL.

V usage is TRBV7-9 and J usage is TRBJ1-2; maybe TRBD1 (6 bases). Deletions cut 6 bases from V and 7 bases from J, with 18 bases between. The CDR3 extends over 14 amino acids. Germline assignment: CDR1 SEHNR and CDR2 FQNEAQ (reference sequence). This chain's CDR3 is CASSYPGQAAGYTF. The DNA of the CDR3 is TGTGCCAGCAGTTATCCGGGACAAGCCGCTGGCTACACCTTC.

The V gene is TRBV9, the J gene TRBJ1-1; 10 bases agree with TRBD1. With V trimmed by 0 bases and J by 5 bases, 4 bases remained unmatched. Germline V gives CDR1 SGDLS, CDR2 YYNGEE. CDR3 length: 15 residues. The CDR3 region is CASSVGQGAGTEAFF. Written as DNA, the CDR3 is TGTGCCAGCAGCGTAGGACAGGGGGCAGGGACTGAAGCTTTCTTT.

The chain employs TRBV5-5 and TRBJ1-4; D is unresolved. V lost 1 base and J 8 bases, leaving 24 bases between the germline ends. The CDR3 consists of 18 residues. Per germline, CDR1 SGHKS and CDR2 YYEKEE (reference sequence). The CDR3 DNA follows: TGTGCCAGCAGCTTGTCCCCCATTGAACGGGGTCCTGCGGAAAAACTGTTTTTT. It codes for CASSLSPIERGPAEKLFF.

The V call is TRBV19, the J call TRBJ1-2; D ambiguous. Germline CDR1 and CDR2: LNHDA and SQIVND (reference sequence). The CDR3 contains 11 residues. The germline V and J ends were trimmed by 4 bases and 8 bases, with 8 bases remaining between them. The CDR3 bases are TGTGCCAGTAGTACAAGTGGCGGCTACACCTTC. Translation gives CASSTSGGYTF.

The chain uses TRBV3-1 (or the pseudogene TRBV3-2) and TRBJ1-2, with D perhaps TRBD1 (6 bases). This CDR3 is 16 amino acids long. V gave up 4 bases and J gave up 4 bases, with 19 bases separating them. Looked up from germline, CDR1 is LGHDT and CDR2 is YNNKEL (reference sequence). CDR3 in DNA: TGTGCCAGCAGCCCCCCCGGGGGGCAGGGGTTCTATGGCTACACCTTC. Its translation: CASSPPGGQGFYGYTF.

Concerning this clone: The same CDR3 can be traced to other DNA sequences in this sample. This chain joins TRBV11-3 and TRBJ2-5; 7 nucleotides agree with TRBD2. This CDR3 contains 14 residues. The V gene end was trimmed by 5 bases and the J gene end by 0 bases; junction bases not matched to a gene: 3. The germline gives CDR1 SGHNT, CDR2 YENEEA. This chain's CDR3 is CASSRGGDQETQYF. For the CDR3, the DNA is TGTGCCAGCAGCCGTGGGGGGGACCAAGAGACCCAGTACTTC.

V gene TRBV6-5 combines with J gene TRBJ2-1; perhaps TRBD2 as D (6 bases). This CDR3 contains 14 residues. Germline V CDR1 and CDR2: MNHEY, SVGAGI. V shed 0 bases and J shed 7 bases, with 10 bases lying between them. As DNA, the CDR3 is TGTGCCAGCAGTTACTCGGGCGGGGCGAATGAGCAGTTCTTC. This sequence encodes CASSYSGGANEQFF.

The chain is built from TRBV24-1 and TRBJ2-4, with D possibly matching TRBD1 (6 bases). The length of the CDR3 is 13 residues. The germline V gene encodes CDR1 KGHDR and CDR2 SFDVKD. Trimming removed 1 base from V and 6 bases from J, with 6 bases in between. CDR3 in amino acids: CATSDFRGNIQYF. CDR3 bases: TGTGCCACCAGTGATTTCAGGGGAAACATTCAGTACTTC.

The chain links TRBV6-5 to TRBJ1-1, with D perhaps matching TRBD1 (5 bases). Trimming pared 5 bases from V and 5 bases from J, leaving 15 bases between. The CDR3 runs to 14 residues. Germline V gene sequence: CDR1 MNHEY, CDR2 SVGAGI. CDR3 coding DNA: TGTGCCAGCAGTCCACGGGCGGAGGGGACTGAAGCTTTCTTT. Translation: CASSPRAEGTEAFF.

This rearrangement joins TRBV28 to TRBJ1-6, with D possibly TRBD1 on 5 matching bases. Germline values: CDR1 MDHEN, CDR2 SYDVKM. The ends were cut back, 6 bases at V and 12 bases at J, with 15 bases in the middle. This CDR3 contains 13 residues. The chain's CDR3 is CASRYRAQGPLHF. The CDR3 coding sequence is TGTGCCAGCAGATACAGAGCTCAGGGACCCCTCCACTTT.

The chain employs TRBV18 and TRBJ1-1, with D hard to call. This CDR3 is built from 15 residues. From germline, CDR1 is KGHSH and CDR2 LQKENI. V lost 1 base, J lost 4 bases, and 13 bases lay in between. The CDR3 region is CASSPLEGLLTEAFF. DNA of the CDR3: TGTGCCAGCTCACCACTGGAGGGCCTCCTCACTGAAGCTTTCTTT.

V gene TRBV28 combines with J gene TRBJ1-5, with D possibly being TRBD1 (6 bases). CDR1 is MDHEN, CDR2 SYDVKM, per germline. The V end lost 1 base, the J end lost 2 bases, and 9 bases lay between the germline ends. The CDR3 loop spans 15 amino acids. The CDR3, as DNA: TGTGCCAGCAGTTTATCGGCAGGGGGCAATCAGCCCCAGCATTTT. Amino acid sequence: CASSLSAGGNQPQHF.